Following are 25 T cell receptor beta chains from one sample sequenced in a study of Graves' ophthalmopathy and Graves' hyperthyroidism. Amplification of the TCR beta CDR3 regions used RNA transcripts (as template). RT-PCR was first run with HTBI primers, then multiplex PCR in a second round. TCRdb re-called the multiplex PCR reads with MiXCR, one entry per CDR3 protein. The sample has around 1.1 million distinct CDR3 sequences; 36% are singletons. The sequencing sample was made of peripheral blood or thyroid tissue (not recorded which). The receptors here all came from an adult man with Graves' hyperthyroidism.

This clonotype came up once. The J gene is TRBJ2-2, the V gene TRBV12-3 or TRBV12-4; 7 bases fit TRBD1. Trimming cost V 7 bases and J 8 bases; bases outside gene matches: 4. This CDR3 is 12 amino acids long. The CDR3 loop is CASKTGQGELFF. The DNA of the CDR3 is TGTGCCAGCAAGACGGGACAGGGGGAGCTGTTTTTT.

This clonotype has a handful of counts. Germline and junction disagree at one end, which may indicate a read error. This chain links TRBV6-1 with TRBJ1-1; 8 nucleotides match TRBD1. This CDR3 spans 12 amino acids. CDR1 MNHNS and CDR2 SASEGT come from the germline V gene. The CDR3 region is CASRGQETEAFF. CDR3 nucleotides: TGTGCTAGCAGGGGGCAAGAAACTGAAGCTTTCTTT.

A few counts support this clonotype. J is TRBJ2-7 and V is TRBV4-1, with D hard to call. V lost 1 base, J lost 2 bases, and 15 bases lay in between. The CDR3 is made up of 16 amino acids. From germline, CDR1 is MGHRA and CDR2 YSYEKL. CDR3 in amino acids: CASSQGLLVRTYEQYF. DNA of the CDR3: TGCGCCAGCAGCCAAGGGCTTCTGGTCAGGACCTACGAGCAGTACTTC.

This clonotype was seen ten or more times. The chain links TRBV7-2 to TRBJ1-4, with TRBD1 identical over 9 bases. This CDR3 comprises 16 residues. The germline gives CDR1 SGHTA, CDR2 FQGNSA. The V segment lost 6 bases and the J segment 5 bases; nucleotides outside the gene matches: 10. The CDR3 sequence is CASSLKGQGWNEKLFF. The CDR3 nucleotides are TGTGCCAGCAGTTTGAAGGGACAGGGTTGGAATGAAAAACTGTTTTTT.

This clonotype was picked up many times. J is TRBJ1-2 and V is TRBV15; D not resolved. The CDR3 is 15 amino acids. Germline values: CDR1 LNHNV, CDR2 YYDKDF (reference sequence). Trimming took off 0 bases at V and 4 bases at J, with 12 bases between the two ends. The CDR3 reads CATSRDFGEIYGYTF. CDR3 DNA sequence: TGTGCCACCAGCAGAGATTTCGGGGAGATCTATGGCTACACCTTC.

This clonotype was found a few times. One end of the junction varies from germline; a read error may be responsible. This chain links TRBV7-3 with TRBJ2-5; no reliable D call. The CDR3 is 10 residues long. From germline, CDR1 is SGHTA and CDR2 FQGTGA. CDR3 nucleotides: TGTGCCAGCAGCTTATTCTCTCCGGTCTTC. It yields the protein CASSLFSPVF.

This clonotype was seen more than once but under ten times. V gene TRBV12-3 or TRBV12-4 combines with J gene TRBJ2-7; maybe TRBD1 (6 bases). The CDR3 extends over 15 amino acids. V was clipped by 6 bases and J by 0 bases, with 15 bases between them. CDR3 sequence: CASSPSGHSSYEQYF. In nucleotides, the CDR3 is TGTGCCAGCAGCCCGTCGGGACATAGCTCCTACGAGCAGTACTTC.

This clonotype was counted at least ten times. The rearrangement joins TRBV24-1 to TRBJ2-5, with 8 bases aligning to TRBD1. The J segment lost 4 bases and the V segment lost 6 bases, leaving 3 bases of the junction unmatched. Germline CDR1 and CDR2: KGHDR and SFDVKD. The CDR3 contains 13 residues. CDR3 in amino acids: CATSQGATETQYF. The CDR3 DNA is TGTGCCACCAGTCAGGGGGCAACAGAGACCCAGTACTTC.

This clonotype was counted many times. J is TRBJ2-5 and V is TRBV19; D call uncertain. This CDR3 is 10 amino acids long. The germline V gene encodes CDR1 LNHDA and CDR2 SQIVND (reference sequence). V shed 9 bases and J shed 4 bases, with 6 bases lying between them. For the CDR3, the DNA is TGTGCCAGACAGCTAGAGACCCAGTACTTC. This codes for CARQLETQYF.

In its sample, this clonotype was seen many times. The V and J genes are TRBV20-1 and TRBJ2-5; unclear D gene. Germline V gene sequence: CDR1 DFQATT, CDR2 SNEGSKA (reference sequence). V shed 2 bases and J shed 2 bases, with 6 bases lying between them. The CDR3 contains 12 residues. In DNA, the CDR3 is TGCAGTGCTAGATTTATTCAAGAGACCCAGTACTTC. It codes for CSARFIQETQYF.

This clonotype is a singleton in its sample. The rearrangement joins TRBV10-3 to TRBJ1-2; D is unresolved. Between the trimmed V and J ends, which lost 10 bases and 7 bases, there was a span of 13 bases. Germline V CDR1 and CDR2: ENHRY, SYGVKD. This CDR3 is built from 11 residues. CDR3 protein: CATGEVGGYTF. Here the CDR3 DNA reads TGTGCCACCGGGGAGGTGGGTGGCTACACCTTC.

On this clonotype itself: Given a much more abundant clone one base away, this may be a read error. The CDR3 is CASSSYRVRANTEAFF. The DNA for the CDR3 is TGTGCCAGCAGCTCATACAGGGTCCGGGCGAACACTGAAGCTTTCTTT. This chain joins TRBV7-9 and TRBJ1-1; maybe TRBD1 (6 bases). The CDR3 is 16 residues long. Germline-derived CDR1 and CDR2 are SEHNR and FQNEAQ (reference sequence). The ends were cut back, 4 bases at V and 1 base at J, with 16 bases in the middle.

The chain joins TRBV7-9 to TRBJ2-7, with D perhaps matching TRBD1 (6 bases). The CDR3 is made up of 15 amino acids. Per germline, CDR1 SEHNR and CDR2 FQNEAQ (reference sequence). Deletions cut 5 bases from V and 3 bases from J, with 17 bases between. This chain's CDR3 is CASSIPDRINYEQYF. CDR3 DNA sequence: TGTGCCAGCAGCATTCCGGACAGAATTAACTACGAGCAGTACTTC.

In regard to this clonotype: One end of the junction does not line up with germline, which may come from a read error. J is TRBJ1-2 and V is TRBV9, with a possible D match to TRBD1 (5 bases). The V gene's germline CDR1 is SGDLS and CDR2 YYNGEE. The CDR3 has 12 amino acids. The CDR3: CAGSVEPAGYTF. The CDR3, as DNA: TGTGCCGGCAGCGTAGAGCCGGCAGGGTACACCTTC.

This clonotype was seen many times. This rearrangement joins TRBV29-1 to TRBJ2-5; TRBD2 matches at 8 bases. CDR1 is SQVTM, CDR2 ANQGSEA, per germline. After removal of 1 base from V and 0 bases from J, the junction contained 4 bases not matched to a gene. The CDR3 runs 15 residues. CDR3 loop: CSVEGGGLYQETQYF. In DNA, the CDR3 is TGCAGCGTTGAAGGCGGGGGGTTGTACCAAGAGACCCAGTACTTC.

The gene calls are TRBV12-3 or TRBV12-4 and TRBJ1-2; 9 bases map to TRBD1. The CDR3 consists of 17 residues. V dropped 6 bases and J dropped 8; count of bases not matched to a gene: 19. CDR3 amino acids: CASRDLPGQGPGGGYTF. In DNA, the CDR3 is TGTGCCAGCAGAGACTTACCGGGACAGGGACCTGGAGGGGGCTACACCTTC.

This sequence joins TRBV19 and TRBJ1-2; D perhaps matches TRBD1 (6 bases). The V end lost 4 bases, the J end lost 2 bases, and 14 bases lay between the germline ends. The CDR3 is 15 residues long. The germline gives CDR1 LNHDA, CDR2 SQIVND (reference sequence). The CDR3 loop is CASSTDSLLNYGYTF. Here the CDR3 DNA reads TGTGCCAGTAGTACGGACAGTCTTTTAAACTATGGCTACACCTTC. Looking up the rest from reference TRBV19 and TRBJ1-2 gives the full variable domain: DGGITQSPKYLFRKEGQNVTLSCEQNLNHDAMYWYRQDPGQGLRLIYYSQIVNDFQKGDIAEGYSVSREKKESFPLTVTSAQKNPTAFYLCASSTDSLLNYGYTFGSGTRLTVV.

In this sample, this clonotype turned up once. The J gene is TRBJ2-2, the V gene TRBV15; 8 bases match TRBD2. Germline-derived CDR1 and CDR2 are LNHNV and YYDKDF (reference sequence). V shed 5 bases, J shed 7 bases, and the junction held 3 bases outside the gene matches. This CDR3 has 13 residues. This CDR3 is CATSPGTSGELFF. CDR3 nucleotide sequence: TGTGCCACCAGCCCCGGGACTAGCGGGGAGCTGTTTTTT.

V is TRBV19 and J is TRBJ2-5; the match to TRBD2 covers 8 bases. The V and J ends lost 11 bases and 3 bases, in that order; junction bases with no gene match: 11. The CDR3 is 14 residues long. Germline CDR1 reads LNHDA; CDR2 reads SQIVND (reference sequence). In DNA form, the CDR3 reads TGTGCCTGGAGTATAGGACTAGCTAAAGAGACCCAGTACTTC. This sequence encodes CAWSIGLAKETQYF.

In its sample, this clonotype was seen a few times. The CDR3 loop reads CASSLGTRLGNTEAFF. In DNA form, the CDR3 reads TGTGCCAGCAGCTTAGGGACCCGGTTAGGGAACACTGAAGCTTTCTTT. V gene TRBV7-2 combines with J gene TRBJ1-1, with no clear D. The CDR3 spans 16 residues. Deletions cut 1 base from V and 1 base from J, with 13 bases between. CDR1 is SGHTA and CDR2 is FQGNSA in the germline V gene.

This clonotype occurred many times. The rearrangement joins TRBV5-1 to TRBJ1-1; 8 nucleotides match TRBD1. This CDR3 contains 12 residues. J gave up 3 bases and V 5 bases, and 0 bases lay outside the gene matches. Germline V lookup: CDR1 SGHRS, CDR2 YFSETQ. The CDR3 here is CASRDRDTEAFF. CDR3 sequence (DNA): TGCGCCAGCAGGGACAGGGACACTGAAGCTTTCTTT.

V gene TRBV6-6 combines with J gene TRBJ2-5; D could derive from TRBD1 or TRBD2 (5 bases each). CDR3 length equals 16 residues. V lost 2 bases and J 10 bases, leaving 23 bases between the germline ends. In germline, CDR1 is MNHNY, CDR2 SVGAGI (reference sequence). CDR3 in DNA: TGTGCCAGCAGTTACACCCAGGGAGAATATGAACCCCACCAGTACTTC. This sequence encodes CASSYTQGEYEPHQYF.

The CDR3 DNA is TGTGCCAGTAGCAGAAACCCTGGAGGGGACACTGAAGCTTTCTTT. It yields the protein CASSRNPGGDTEAFF. This chain uses TRBV19 with TRBJ1-1, with a weak D call TRBD1 (5 bases). Per the germline V gene, CDR1 is LNHDA and CDR2 is SQIVND (reference sequence). The CDR3 length is 15 residues. V gave up 6 bases and J gave up 3 bases, with 17 bases separating them.

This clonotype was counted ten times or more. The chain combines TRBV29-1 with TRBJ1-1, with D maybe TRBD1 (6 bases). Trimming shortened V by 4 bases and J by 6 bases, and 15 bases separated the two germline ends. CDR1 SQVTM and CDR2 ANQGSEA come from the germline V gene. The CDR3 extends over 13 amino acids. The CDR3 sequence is CSVATGAFAEAFF. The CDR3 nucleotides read TGCAGCGTTGCTACGGGGGCTTTCGCTGAAGCTTTCTTT.

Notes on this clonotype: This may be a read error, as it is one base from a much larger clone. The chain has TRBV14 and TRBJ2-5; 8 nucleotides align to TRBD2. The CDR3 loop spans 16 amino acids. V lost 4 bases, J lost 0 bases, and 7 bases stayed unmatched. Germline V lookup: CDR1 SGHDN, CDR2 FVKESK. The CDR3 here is CASSPLGAGDQETQYF. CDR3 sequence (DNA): TGTGCCAGCAGCCCCCTTGGAGCGGGGGACCAAGAGACCCAGTACTTC.